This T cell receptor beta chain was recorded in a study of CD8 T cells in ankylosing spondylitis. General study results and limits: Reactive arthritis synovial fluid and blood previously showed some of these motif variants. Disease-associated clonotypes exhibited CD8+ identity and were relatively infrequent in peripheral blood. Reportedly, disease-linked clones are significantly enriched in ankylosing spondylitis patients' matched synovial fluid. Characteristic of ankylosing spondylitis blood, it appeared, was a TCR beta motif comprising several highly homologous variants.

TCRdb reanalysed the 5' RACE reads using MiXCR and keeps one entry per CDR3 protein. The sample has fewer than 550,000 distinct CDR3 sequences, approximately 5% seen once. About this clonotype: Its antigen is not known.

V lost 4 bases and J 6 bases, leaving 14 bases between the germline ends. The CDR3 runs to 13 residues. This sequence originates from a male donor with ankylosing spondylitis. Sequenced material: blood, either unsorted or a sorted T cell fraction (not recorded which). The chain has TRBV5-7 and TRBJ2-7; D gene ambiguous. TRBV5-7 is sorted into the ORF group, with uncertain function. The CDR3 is CASSPWTSCEQYF. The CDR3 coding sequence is TGTGCCAGCAGCCCCTGGACCAGCTGCGAGCAGTACTTC.